The clone carrying this T cell receptor beta chain was counted only a few times. CDR3-region Arm-PCR and iRepertoire HTBI primers produced the TCR beta libraries. TCRdb itself ran the multiplex PCR reads through MiXCR, one entry per CDR3 protein. The sample shows 550,000 to 650,000 distinct CDR3 sequences, 16% of them seen only once. The data belong to a study of regulatory T cells in long-lasting Graves disease. The V end lost 4 bases, the J end lost 9 bases, and 12 bases lay between the germline ends. Germline V gene data show CDR1 as SEHNR and CDR2 as FQNEAQ (reference sequence). This CDR3 comprises 12 residues. This sample's time point: newly diagnosed GD, antithyroid drugs for less than 3 months. PBMCs were the source of the RNA used for TCR sequencing. This same sample was also part of a study on T cells in Graves' hyperthyroidism and ophthalmopathy. That source reports: Subjects aged 18 to 65 presented with newly diagnosed hyperthyroidism of less than 2 months' duration.

The sequencing used peripheral blood mononuclear cells (PBMCs), collected at new diagnosis, from a patient treated with antithyroid drugs. The rearrangement joins TRBV7-9 to TRBJ1-2; D call uncertain. The clonotype comes from a man younger than 35 with Graves disease. The CDR3 loop is CASSSEGRSYTF. CDR3 nucleotide sequence: TGTGCCAGCAGCTCAGAGGGTCGGAGCTACACCTTC.